This T cell receptor beta chain was obtained from a study of cytomegalovirus exposure and HLA in healthy donors. Primers: 60 Vbeta forward and 13 Jbeta reverse. The method was immunoSEQ multiplex PCR; TCRdb's version includes in-frame clones alone and lacks a portion of them. The data contain roughly 140,000 clones, about 70% of them singletons. The CDR3 has 14 residues. Germline lookup yields CDR1 GTSNPN and CDR2 SVGIG (reference sequence). V shed 0 bases and J shed 1 base, with 9 bases lying between them. Sequenced sample: PBMCs. The clonotype was recovered from a man in his sixties in good health and CMV-seronegative. The chain couples TRBV30 to TRBJ1-1; weak D call: TRBD1 (6 bases). The CDR3 is CAWSVRTANTEAFF. The DNA for the CDR3 is TGTGCCTGGAGTGTACGGACAGCGAACACTGAAGCTTTCTTT.